This paragraph reports one TCR beta chain. The clone's antigen remains unknown. It has no much larger one-base neighbor in the sample; base qualities were not kept. The twin pairs came from the European Cystic Fibrosis Twin and Sibling Study Cohort, a cohort that recruited patients from over a hundred CF clinics across 14 European countries. Zygosity and CFTR genotype were confirmed in-house, and zygosity was tested by multiplex PCR of nine short tandem repeat loci. Each twin gave a peripheral blood sample, and clinical parameters were documented on that same day of blood sampling. Phenol/chloroform extraction was used to isolate genomic DNA from peripheral blood cells, and the DNA was then kept in TE buffer at 4 degrees C. This sample stems from a study of monozygotic twins with cystic fibrosis (dated by TCRdb to about 2021). For the wider study: Barcoded libraries were prepared from roughly 3 micrograms of fragmented DNA with 15 PCR cycles. To assess genetic influence on V and J gene usage, the study compared TCR beta repertoires within and across 16 monozygotic twin pairs with cystic fibrosis. Ten female and six male twin pairs, aged about 2.0 to 36.4 years (median about 9.5 years) and mostly children and adolescents, were included in the cohort. Twins were ranked among roughly 1,000 cohort participants for weight-for-height and FEVPerc (FEV1 disease centile) on the day of blood sampling. Data for three of the twin pairs had been reported earlier in a different context. The research as a whole found: Significantly higher nucleotide-identical clonotype sharing was observed within monozygotic CF twin pairs than between unrelated CF individuals (P = 0.000026, Mann-Whitney). Only a small cohort was studied, and no association of shared CDR3 numbers with age, concordance or disease severity was found. The greatest similarity to the co-twin was observed for V gene usage in 13 of 16 pairs and for J usage in 8 of 16 pairs, which suggested genetic constraints. Simpson clonality tended to be low (median approximately 0.0095), which suggests a naive-dominated repertoire, although clonality was higher in the most severely affected patients.

TCR beta CDR3 regions were amplified by multiplex PCR with the immunoSEQ immune profiling system according to the manufacturer's instructions. Sequencing was performed on an Illumina NextSeq system. On the authors' methods: The immunoSEQ Analyzer platform handled processing of the sequence data, and clonality was calculated by taking the square root of Simpson's index of productive rearrangements. Jensen-Shannon distance served as the measure of similarity in V and J usage, while OLGA was used to compute CDR3 generation probabilities. The researchers looked up shared CDR3 sequences in the immuneACCESS database (August 2020) and in VDJdb (December 2020). TCRdb took over this immuneACCESS table, retaining in-frame rearrangements with V and J assigned. Such tables are incomplete; in checked studies, under half of the missing clones stem from an unresolved V gene, and the remainder is unexplained. V, J and clone size are those of that table, while D and trimming were read from the DNA. This sample has 25,000 to 35,000 clones in its table, and around 81% of those were observed once. Clones ranked in the top ten supply 0.88% of the sample.

V has 4 bases trimmed and J has 8 bases trimmed; junction bases matching no gene number 12. CDR1 SGHDN and CDR2 FVKESK were looked up in the germline V gene. The CDR3, from cysteine to phenylalanine, totals 16 residues. Of all the DNA, just the CDR3 is kept, 48 bases in frame from base 1. Rearrangement joined TRBV14 to TRBJ1-2, with 11 junctional bases fitting TRBD1. Sequencing was performed on blood. The source is a girl under 10 years old with cystic fibrosis. The CDR3 region has the sequence CASSPLPLWTGGGYTF. DNA sequence: TGTGCCAGCAGCCCACTACCACTCTGGACAGGGGGCGGCTACACCTTC.